These T cell receptor beta chains were read from a single sample in a study of beta chain features in type 1 diabetes. Method: immunoSEQ multiplex PCR; TCRdb's copy keeps in-frame clones and lacks some. Of about 250,000 clones listed, around 9.9% were seen once; the top ten hold roughly 0.017%. The specimen was naive CD4+ T cells from blood. These receptors all come from a man aged 25 to 45 with type 1 diabetes. Both conserved end residues are part of each CDR3. Each record gives: J gene, V gene, CDR3 protein.

J gene: TRBJ1-5
V gene: TRBV6-5
CDR3 protein: CASSNPGQGYQPQHF

J gene: TRBJ1-5
V gene: TRBV2
CDR3 protein: CASSSDWNQPQHF

J gene: TRBJ2-3
V gene: TRBV4-3
CDR3 protein: CASSSRSAGTTDTQYF

J gene: TRBJ2-7
V gene: TRBV9
CDR3 protein: CASSLGDRVGYEQYF

J gene: TRBJ1-3
V gene: TRBV5-1
CDR3 protein: CASSSAIYF

J gene: TRBJ2-7
V gene: TRBV11-2
CDR3 protein: CASSFSGSTSLSEQYF

J gene: TRBJ2-1
V gene: TRBV2
CDR3 protein: CASRLAGKYNEQFF

J gene: TRBJ2-3
V gene: TRBV28
CDR3 protein: CASSSPGGPSTDTQYF

J gene: TRBJ2-7
V gene: TRBV4-2
CDR3 protein: CASSQPNSGGYEQYF

J gene: TRBJ1-4
V gene: TRBV19
CDR3 protein: CATDGTGVEKLFF

J gene: TRBJ2-5
V gene: TRBV7-8
CDR3 protein: CASSGGWGRETQYF

J gene: TRBJ2-1
V gene: TRBV14
CDR3 protein: CASSQDGAGIKYNEQFF

J gene: NA
V gene: TRBV7-9
CDR3 protein: CASRAVYEQYF

J gene: TRBJ2-2
V gene: TRBV30
CDR3 protein: CAWSRGTGGGTGELFF

J gene: TRBJ1-6
V gene: TRBV5-1
CDR3 protein: CASSLEGTGNSPLHF

J gene: TRBJ2-5
V gene: TRBV7-2
CDR3 protein: CASSKWASEETQYF

J gene: TRBJ2-1
V gene: TRBV7-9
CDR3 protein: CASSQYTGTSGPFF

J gene: TRBJ2-3
V gene: TRBV5-5
CDR3 protein: CASSQGLAGINTQYF

J gene: TRBJ1-5
V gene: TRBV2
CDR3 protein: CASSGGRGVQPQHF

J gene: TRBJ2-1
V gene: TRBV6-5
CDR3 protein: CASNPGQGANEQFF

J gene: TRBJ2-3
V gene: TRBV4-2
CDR3 protein: CASSQDRGLAGPDTQYF

J gene: TRBJ1-2
V gene: TRBV7-9
CDR3 protein: CASSLYSYGYTF

J gene: TRBJ2-1
V gene: TRBV9
CDR3 protein: CASSTLAGGHEQFF

J gene: TRBJ1-6
V gene: TRBV7-9
CDR3 protein: CASSSPGQGDSPLHF

J gene: TRBJ2-1
V gene: TRBV7-9
CDR3 protein: CASSSRGGPGNEQFF